The sequence of this TCR beta chain was determined in a study of graft-versus-host responses after intestinal transplantation. On the study more broadly: Grafts that recipients had were multivisceral, liver-intestinal, or isolated intestinal transplants. Study findings and constraints: The presence of high graft-versus-host to host-versus-graft clonal ratios in allografts characterized patients with graft-donor T cell macrochimerism. Peak levels of circulating GvH clones tracked with early post-transplant HvG declines.

CDR1 and CDR2 from the germline V gene are SGHNT and YENEEA. There are 16 residues in the CDR3. With 5 bases removed from V and 0 bases from J, the gap between germline ends came to 17 bases. Sequencing was performed with immunoSEQ multiplex PCR; in TCRdb, only in-frame clones are kept and a portion is missing. The sample lists tens of thousands of clones, approximately 95% occurring once. In the case of this clone: Its antigen is not known.

The origin of this receptor is a human donor who was the organ donor for an intestinal transplant. Sample: unstimulated CD8+ T cells sorted from spleen or lymph node cells, taken before transplant. The chain couples TRBV11-3 to TRBJ2-7, with D hard to call. CDR3 sequence reads: CASSTLPTASSYEQYF. For the CDR3, the DNA is TGTGCCAGCAGCACGCTCCCGACCGCTAGCTCCTACGAGCAGTACTTC.